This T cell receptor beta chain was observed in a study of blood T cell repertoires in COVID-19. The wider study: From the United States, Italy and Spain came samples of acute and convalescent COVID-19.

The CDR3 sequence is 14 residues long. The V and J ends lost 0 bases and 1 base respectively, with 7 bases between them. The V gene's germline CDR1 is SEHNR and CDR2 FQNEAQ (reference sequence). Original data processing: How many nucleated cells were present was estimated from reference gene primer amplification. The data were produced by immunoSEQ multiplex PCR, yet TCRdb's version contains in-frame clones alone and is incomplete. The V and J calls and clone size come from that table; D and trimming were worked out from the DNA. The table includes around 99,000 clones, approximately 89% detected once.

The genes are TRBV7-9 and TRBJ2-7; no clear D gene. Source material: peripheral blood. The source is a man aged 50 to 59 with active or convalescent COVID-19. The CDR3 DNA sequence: TGTGCCAGCAGCTTAGCGCACCGGTCCTACGAGCAGTACTTC. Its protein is CASSLAHRSYEQYF.